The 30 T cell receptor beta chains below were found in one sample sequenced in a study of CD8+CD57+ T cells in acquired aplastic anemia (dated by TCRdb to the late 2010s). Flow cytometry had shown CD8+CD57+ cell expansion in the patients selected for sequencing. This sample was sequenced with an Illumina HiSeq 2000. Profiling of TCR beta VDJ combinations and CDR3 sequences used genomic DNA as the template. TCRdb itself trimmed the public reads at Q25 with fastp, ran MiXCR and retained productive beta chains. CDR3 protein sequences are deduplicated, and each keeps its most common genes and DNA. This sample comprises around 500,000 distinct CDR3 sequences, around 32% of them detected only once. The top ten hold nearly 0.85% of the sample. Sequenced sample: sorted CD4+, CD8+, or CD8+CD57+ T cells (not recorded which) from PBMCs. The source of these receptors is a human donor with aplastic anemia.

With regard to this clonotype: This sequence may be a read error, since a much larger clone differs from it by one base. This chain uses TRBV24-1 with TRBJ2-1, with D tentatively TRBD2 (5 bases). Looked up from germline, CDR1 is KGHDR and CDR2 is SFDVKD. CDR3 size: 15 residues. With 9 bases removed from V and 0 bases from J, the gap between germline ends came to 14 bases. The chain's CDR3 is CATSDGECSYNEQFF. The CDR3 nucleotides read TGTGCCACCTCTGACGGGGAGTGCTCCTACAATGAGCAGTTCTTC.

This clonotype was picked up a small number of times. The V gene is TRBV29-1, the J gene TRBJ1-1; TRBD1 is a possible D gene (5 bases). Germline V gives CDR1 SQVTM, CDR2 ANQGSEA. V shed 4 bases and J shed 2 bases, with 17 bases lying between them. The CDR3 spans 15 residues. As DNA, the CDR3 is TGCAGCGTTGGTAGGTGGAGGGGCTACAACACTGAAGCTTTCTTT. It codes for CSVGRWRGYNTEAFF.

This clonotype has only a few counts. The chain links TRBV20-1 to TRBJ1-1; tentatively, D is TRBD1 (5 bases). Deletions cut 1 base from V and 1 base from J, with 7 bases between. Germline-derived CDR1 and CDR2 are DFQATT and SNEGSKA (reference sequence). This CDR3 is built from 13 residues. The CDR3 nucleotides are TGCAGTGCTAGAGTGACAGCGAACACTGAAGCTTTCTTT. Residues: CSARVTANTEAFF.

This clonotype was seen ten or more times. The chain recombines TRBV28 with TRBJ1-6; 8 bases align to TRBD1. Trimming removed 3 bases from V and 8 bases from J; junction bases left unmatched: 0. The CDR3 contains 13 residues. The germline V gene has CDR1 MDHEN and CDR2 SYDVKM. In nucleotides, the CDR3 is TGTGCCAGCAGTTTCAGGGGGCATTCACCCCTCCACTTT. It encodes CASSFRGHSPLHF.

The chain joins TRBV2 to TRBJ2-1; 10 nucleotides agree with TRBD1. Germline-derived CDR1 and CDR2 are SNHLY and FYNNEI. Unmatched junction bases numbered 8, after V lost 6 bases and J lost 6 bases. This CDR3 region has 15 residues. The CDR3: CASSSGTGAFNEQFF. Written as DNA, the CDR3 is TGTGCCAGCAGCTCAGGGACAGGGGCTTTCAATGAGCAGTTCTTC.

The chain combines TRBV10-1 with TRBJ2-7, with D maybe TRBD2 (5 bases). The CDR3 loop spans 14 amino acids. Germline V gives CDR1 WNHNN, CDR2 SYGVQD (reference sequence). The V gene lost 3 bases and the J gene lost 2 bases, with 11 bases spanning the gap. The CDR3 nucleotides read TGCGCCAGCAGTGAAGCGGACGGGACCTACGAGCAGTACGTC. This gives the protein CASSEADGTYEQYV.

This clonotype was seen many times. The CDR3 is CSAVTRVLDGYTF. The DNA of the CDR3 is TGCAGTGCCGTAACCAGGGTTTTGGATGGCTACACCTTC. The chain joins TRBV20-1 to TRBJ1-2; weak D call: TRBD1 (5 bases). The CDR3 runs to 13 residues. V was shortened by 6 bases and J by 6 bases, with 17 bases between the two germline ends. Germline CDR1 reads DFQATT; CDR2 reads SNEGSKA (reference sequence).

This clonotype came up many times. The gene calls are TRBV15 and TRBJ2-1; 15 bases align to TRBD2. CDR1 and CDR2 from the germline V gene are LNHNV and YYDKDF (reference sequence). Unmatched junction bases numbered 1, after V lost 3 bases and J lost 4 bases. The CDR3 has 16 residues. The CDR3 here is CATSSGTSGRYNEQFF. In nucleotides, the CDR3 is TGTGCCACCAGCAGTGGGACTAGCGGGAGGTACAATGAGCAGTTCTTC.

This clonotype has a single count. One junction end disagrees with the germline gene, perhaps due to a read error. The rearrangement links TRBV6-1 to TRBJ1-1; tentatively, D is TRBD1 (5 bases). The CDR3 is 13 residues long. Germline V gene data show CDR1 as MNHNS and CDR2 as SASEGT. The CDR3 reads CAGSRQKNTEAFF. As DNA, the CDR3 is TGTGCCGGCAGTAGACAGAAGAACACTGAAGCTTTCTTT.

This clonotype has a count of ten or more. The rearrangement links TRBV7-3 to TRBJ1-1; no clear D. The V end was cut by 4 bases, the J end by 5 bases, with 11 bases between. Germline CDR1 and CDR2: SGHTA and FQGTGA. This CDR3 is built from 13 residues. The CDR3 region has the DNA TGTGCCAGCAGCTCCACGGCGTGGACTGAAGCTTTCTTT. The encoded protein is CASSSTAWTEAFF.

The CDR3, as DNA: TGTGCCAGCAACGGGACAGGCGGCGACACCGGGGAGCTGTTTTTT. The encoded protein is CASNGTGGDTGELFF. The chain links TRBV2 to TRBJ2-2; 8 bases are shared with TRBD1. Germline assignment: CDR1 SNHLY and CDR2 FYNNEI. The CDR3 totals 15 residues. V shed 7 bases, J shed 3 bases, and the junction held 7 bases outside the gene matches.

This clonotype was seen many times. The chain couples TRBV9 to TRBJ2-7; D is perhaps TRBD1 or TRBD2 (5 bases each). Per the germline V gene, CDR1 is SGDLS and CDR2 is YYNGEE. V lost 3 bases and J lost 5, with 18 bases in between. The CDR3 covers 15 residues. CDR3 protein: CASSEEGLGANEQYF. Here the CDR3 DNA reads TGTGCCAGCAGCGAAGAGGGTCTTGGGGCTAACGAGCAGTACTTC.

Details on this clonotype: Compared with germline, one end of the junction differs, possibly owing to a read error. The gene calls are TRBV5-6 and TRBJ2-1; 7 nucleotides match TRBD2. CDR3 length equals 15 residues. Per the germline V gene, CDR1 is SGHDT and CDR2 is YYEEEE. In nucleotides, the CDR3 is TGTCCCAGCAGCTTGGATCGGGGGGAAAACAATGAGCAGTTCTTC. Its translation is CPSSLDRGENNEQFF.

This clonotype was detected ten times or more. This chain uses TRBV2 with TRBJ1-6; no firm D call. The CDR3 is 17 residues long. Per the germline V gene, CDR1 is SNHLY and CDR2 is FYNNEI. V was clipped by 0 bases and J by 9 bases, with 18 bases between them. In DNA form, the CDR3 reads TGTGCCAGCAGTGAAGCGCTTGGTCGAGACATACCTTCACCCCTCCACTTT. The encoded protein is CASSEALGRDIPSPLHF.

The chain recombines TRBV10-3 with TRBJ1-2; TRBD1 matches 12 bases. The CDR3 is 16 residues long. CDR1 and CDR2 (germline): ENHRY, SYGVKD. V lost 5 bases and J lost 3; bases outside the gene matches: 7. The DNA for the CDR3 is TGTGCCATCAGTCAGCCGGGACAGGGGGCAGACTATGGCTACACCTTC. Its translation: CAISQPGQGADYGYTF.

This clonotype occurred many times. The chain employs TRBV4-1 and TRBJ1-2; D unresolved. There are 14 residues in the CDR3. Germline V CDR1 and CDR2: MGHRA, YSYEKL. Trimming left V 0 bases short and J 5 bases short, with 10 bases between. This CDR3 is CASSQDADGYGYTF. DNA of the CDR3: TGCGCCAGCAGCCAAGATGCGGATGGGTATGGCTACACCTTC.

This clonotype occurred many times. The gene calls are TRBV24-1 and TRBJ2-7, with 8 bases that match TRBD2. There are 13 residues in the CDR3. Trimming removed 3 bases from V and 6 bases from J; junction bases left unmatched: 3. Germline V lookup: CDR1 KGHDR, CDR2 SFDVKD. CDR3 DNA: TGTGCCACCAGTGATATAGCGGGAACCGAGCAGTACTTC. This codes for CATSDIAGTEQYF.

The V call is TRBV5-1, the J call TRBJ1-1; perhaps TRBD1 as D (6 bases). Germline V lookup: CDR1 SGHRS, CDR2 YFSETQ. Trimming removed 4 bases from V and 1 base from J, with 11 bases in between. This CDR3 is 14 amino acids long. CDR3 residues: CASSGDTQNTEAFF. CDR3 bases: TGCGCCAGCAGCGGGGACACCCAGAACACTGAAGCTTTCTTT.

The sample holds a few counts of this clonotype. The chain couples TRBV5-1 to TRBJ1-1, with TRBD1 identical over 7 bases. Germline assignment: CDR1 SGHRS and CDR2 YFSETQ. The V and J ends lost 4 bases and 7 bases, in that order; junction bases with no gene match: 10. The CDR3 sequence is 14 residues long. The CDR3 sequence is CASSPGQAGGEAFF. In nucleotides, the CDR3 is TGCGCCAGCAGCCCCGGACAGGCTGGGGGTGAAGCTTTCTTT.

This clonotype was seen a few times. The CDR3 DNA reads TGTGCCAGCAGCTCTAAGGCAGGGATGAACACTGAAGCTTTCTTT. Residues: CASSSKAGMNTEAFF. The V call is TRBV7-3, the J call TRBJ1-1, with TRBD1 as a possible D gene (5 bases). The CDR3 loop spans 15 amino acids. V was pared by 4 bases and J by 0 bases, with 12 bases between. From germline, CDR1 is SGHTA and CDR2 FQGTGA.

CDR3 coding DNA: TGTGCCAGCACCGGGACAGGGGGGAACGATGGCTACACCTTC. Residues: CASTGTGGNDGYTF. The chain combines TRBV2 with TRBJ1-2, with TRBD1 matching 11 bases. The trim removed 7 bases at V and 6 bases at J, leaving 7 bases unmatched. This CDR3 comprises 14 residues. CDR1 is SNHLY, CDR2 FYNNEI, per germline.

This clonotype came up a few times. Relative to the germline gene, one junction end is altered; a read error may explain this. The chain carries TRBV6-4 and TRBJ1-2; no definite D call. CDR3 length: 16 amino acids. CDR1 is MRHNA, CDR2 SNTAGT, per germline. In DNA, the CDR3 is TGTGCCACCAGTGACTCCGAGGTTCCCTGGGACTATGGCTACACCTTC. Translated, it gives CATSDSEVPWDYGYTF.

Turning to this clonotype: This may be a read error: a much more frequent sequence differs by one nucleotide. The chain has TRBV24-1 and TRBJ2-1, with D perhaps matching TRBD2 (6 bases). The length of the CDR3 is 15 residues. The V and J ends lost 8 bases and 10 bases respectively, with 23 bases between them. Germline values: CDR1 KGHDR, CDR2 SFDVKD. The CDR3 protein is CATTRGGADTMEQFF. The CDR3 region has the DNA TGTGCCACCACCCGAGGAGGGGCCGATACAATGGAGCAGTTCTTC.

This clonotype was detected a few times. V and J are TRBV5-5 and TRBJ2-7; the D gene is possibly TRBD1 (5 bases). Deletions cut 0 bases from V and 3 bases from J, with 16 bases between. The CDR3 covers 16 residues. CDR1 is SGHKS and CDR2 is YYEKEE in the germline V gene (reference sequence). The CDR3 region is CASSLGVGAWDYEQYF. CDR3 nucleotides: TGTGCCAGCAGCTTGGGGGTAGGGGCGTGGGACTACGAGCAGTACTTC.

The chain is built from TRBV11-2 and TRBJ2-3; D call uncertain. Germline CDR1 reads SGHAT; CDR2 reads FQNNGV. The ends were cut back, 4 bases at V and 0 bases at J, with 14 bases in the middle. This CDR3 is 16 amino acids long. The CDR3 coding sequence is TGTGCCAGCAGCTCGTCGGCGGATGGGAGCACAGATACGCAGTATTTT. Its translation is CASSSSADGSTDTQYF.

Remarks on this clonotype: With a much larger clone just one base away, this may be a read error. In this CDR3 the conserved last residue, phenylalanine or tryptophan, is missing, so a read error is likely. CDR3 protein: CASSVVGSGRADEQYL. The CDR3 DNA is TGTGCCAGCAGCGTAGTTGGTAGCGGGAGGGCCGACGAGCAGTACCTC. V gene TRBV9 combines with J gene TRBJ2-7, with 11 nucleotides matching TRBD2. The CDR3 spans 16 residues. Germline loops: CDR1 SGDLS, CDR2 YYNGEE. Trimming at V came to 0 bases and at J to 5 bases, leaving 7 bases not matched to a gene.

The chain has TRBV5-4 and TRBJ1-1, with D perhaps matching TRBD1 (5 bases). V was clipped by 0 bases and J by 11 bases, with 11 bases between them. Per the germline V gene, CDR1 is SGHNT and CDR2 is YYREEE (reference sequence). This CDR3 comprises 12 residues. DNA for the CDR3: TGTGCCAGCAGCTTGGTGGGGGAAAGGGCTTTCTTT. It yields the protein CASSLVGERAFF.

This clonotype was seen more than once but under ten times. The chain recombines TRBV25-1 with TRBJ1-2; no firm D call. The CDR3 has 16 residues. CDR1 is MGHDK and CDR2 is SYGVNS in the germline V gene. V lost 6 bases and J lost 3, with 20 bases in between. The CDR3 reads CASSQYYQESHYGYTF. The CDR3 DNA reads TGTGCCAGCAGCCAATATTATCAGGAGAGTCACTATGGCTACACCTTC.

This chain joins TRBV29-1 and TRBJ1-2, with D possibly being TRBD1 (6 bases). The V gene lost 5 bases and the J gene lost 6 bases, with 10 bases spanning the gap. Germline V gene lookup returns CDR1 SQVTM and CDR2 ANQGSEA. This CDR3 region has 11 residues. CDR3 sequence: CSVQQGDGYTF. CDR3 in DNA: TGCAGCGTTCAACAGGGCGATGGCTACACCTTC.

The chain's CDR3 is CASSPARRQRNLYNYEQYF. DNA of the CDR3: TGCGCCAGCAGCCCAGCCCGACGACAACGAAACCTTTACAACTACGAGCAGTACTTC. The J gene is TRBJ2-7, the V gene TRBV5-1, with D uncertain. Per the germline V gene, CDR1 is SGHRS and CDR2 is YFSETQ. CDR3 length: 19 amino acids. Trimming removed 4 bases from V and 3 bases from J, with 29 bases in between.